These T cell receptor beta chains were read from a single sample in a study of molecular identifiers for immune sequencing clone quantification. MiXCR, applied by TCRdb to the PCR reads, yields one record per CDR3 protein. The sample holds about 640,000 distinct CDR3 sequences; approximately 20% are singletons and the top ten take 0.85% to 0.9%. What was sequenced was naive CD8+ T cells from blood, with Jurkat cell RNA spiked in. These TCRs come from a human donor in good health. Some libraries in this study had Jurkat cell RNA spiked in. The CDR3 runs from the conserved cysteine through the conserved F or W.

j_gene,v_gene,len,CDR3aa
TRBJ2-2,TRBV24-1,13,CATSDGNSGELFF
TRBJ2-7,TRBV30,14,CAWSVTSATYEQYF
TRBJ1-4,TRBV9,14,CASSLRGEGGKLFF
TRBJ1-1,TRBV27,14,CASSRQGMGTEAFF
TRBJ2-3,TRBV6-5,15,CASSQTGGRTDTQYF
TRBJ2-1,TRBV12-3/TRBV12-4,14,CASSYLQRINEQFF
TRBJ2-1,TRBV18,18,CASRPLTSGGGDYNEQFF
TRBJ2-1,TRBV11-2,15,CASSLLGNSYNEQFF
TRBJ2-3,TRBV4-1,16,CASSQVSGGSTDTQYF
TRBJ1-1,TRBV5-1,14,CASSPTGQGIEAFF
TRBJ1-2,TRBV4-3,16,CASSQDQQGTTYGYTF
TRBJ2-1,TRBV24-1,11,CATSHYNEQFF
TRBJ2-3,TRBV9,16,CASSVEGASFADTQYF
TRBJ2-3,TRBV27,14,CASSFGMEIDTQYF
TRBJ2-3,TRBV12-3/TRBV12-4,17,CASRRTSGGVVTDTQYF
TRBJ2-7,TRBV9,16,CASTGLAGGPVSEQYF
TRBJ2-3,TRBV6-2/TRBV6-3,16,CASSYSQPAFPDTQYF
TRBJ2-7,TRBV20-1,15,CSARTGVASGYEQYF
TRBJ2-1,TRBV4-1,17,CASSQVPQRESYNEQFF
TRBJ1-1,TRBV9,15,CASSTLQGADTEAFF
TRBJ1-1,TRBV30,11,CAWTGGIEAFF
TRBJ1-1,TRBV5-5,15,CASIKTGTGTTEAFF
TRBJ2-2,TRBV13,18,CASSLGLAGGGLTGELFF
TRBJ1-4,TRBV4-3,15,CASSQGGPGNEKLFF